The 9 T cell receptor beta chains presented below share a single source sample, sequenced in a study of blood T cell repertoires in COVID-19. The data were produced by immunoSEQ multiplex PCR, yet TCRdb's version contains in-frame clones alone and is incomplete. The table records some 97,000 clones, 80% of them present only once. Sequencing used peripheral blood. These TCRs come from a woman between 70 and 85 years old with acute or convalescent COVID-19.

The J gene is TRBJ1-1, the V gene TRBV30; 7 bases are a match to TRBD1. The CDR3 runs to 13 residues. Trimming removed 2 bases from V and 0 bases from J; junction bases left unmatched: 0. The germline CDR1 and CDR2 sequences are GTSNPN and SVGIG (reference sequence). Written as DNA, the CDR3 is TGTGCCTGGAGTACAGGGGTGAACACTGAAGCTTTCTTT. It codes for CAWSTGVNTEAFF.

This chain uses TRBV7-8 with TRBJ2-7, with 13 bases identical to TRBD2. CDR1 is SGHVS and CDR2 is FQNEAQ in the germline V gene. The V segment lost 2 bases and the J segment 0 bases; nucleotides outside the gene matches: 10. This CDR3 spans 19 amino acids. The CDR3: CASSLMTSGGPTSSYEQYF. Here the CDR3 DNA reads TGTGCCAGCAGCTTAATGACTAGCGGGGGGCCAACTAGCTCCTACGAGCAGTACTTC.

V is TRBV30 and J is TRBJ2-3; 8 bases are a match to TRBD2. V shed 4 bases, J shed 4 bases, and the junction held 4 bases outside the gene matches. CDR1 and CDR2 (germline): GTSNPN, SVGIG (reference sequence). The CDR3 has 13 amino acids. This chain's CDR3 is CAWNRGGPDTQYF. CDR3 bases: TGTGCCTGGAATCGGGGGGGTCCAGATACGCAGTATTTT.

V is TRBV11-2 and J is TRBJ2-5; 9 positions match TRBD2. From germline, CDR1 is SGHAT and CDR2 FQNNGV. The CDR3 is 15 residues long. J was trimmed by 6 bases and V by 0 bases; bases with no gene match: 5. The CDR3 is CASSLEGGGAKTQYF. Here the CDR3 DNA reads TGTGCCAGCAGCTTAGAGGGCGGGGGGGCTAAGACCCAGTACTTC.

This rearrangement joins TRBV6-5 to TRBJ1-2; maybe TRBD1 (6 bases). Germline lookup yields CDR1 MNHEY and CDR2 SVGAGI. Trimming cost V 0 bases and J 7 bases, with 9 bases left between them. This CDR3 region has 13 residues. The chain's CDR3 is CASSYSGAAGYTF. CDR3 nucleotide sequence: TGTGCCAGCAGTTACTCGGGGGCGGCTGGCTACACCTTC.

This clone was seen only a few times. This rearrangement joins TRBV10-1 to TRBJ1-1; D may be TRBD1 (6 bases). This CDR3 comprises 12 residues. Deletions cut 6 bases from V and 7 bases from J, with 12 bases between. Germline CDR1 is WNHNN and CDR2 is SYGVQD (reference sequence). For the CDR3, the DNA is TGCGCCAGCAGCAAAGACAGGATTGAAGCTTTCTTT. This encodes CASSKDRIEAFF.

This chain connects TRBV30 to TRBJ1-1, with 7 bases that match TRBD1. Germline V gives CDR1 GTSNPN, CDR2 SVGIG (reference sequence). Germline trimming cut 3 bases from V and 10 bases from J; bases unmatched to any gene: 14. This CDR3 is 14 amino acids long. Written as DNA, the CDR3 is TGTGCCTGGAGGGCGTGGGACAGTGGAGCAGCAGCTTTCTTT. This gives the protein CAWRAWDSGAAAFF.

Ten or more counts support this clone. The V call is TRBV5-6, the J call TRBJ1-1, with 8 bases that match TRBD1. With V trimmed by 4 bases and J by 0 bases, 8 bases remained unmatched. CDR3 length: 16 residues. Germline CDR1 and CDR2: SGHDT and YYEEEE. The CDR3 coding sequence is TGTGCCAGCAGCCTACAGGGGGGAGGCATGAACACTGAAGCTTTCTTT. Protein: CASSLQGGGMNTEAFF.

This chain connects TRBV7-3 to TRBJ2-3; TRBD2 aligns across 10 bases. This CDR3 contains 18 residues. Germline CDR1 and CDR2: SGHTA and FQGTGA. J was trimmed by 4 bases and V by 1 base; bases with no gene match: 11. CDR3 sequence: CASSLRPGERGGADTQYF. The CDR3 bases are TGTGCCAGCAGCTTAAGGCCCGGGGAGCGGGGGGGCGCAGATACGCAGTATTTT.